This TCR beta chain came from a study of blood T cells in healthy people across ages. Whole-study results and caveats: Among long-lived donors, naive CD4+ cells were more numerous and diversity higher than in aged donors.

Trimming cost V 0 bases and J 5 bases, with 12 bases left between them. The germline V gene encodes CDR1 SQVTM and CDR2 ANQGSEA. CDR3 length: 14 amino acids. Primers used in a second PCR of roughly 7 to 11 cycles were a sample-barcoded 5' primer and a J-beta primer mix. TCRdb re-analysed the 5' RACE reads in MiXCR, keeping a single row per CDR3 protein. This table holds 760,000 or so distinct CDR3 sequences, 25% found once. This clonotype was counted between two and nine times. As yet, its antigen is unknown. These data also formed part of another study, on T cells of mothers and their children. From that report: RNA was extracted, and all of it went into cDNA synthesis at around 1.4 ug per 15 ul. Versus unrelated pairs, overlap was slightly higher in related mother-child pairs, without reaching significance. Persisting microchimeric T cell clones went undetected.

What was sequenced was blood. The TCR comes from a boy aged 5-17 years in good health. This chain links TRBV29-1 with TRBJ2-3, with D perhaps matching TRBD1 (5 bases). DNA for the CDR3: TGCAGCGTTGAAGATCAGGGAAGGGGAGATACGCAGTATTTT. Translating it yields CSVEDQGRGDTQYF.